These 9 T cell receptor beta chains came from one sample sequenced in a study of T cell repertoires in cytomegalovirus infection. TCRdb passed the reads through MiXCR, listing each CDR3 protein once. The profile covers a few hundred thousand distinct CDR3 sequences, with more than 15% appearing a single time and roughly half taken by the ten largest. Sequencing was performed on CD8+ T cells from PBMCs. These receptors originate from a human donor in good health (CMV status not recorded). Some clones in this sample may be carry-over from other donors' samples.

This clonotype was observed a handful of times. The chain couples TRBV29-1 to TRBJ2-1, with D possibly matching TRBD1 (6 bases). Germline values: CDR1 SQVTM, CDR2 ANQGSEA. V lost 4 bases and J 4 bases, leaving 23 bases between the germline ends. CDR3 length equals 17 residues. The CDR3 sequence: CSVVLYLVRQVYNEQFF. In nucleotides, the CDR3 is TGCAGCGTTGTTCTATACCTGGTTCGACAGGTTTACAATGAGCAGTTCTTC.

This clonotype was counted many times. The CDR3 spells CASSDTNTEAFF. The CDR3 DNA reads TGCGCCAGCAGCGATACGAACACTGAAGCTTTCTTT. The chain uses TRBV5-1 and TRBJ1-1, with D unresolved. CDR3 length equals 12 residues. V was pared by 4 bases and J by 1 base, with 5 bases between. The germline gives CDR1 SGHRS, CDR2 YFSETQ.

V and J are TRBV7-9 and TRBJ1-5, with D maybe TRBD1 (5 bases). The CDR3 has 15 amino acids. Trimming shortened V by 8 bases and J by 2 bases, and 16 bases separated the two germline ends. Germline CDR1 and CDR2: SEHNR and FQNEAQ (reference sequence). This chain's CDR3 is CASEKEGIGNQPQHF. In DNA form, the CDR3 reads TGTGCCAGCGAAAAGGAGGGGATTGGCAATCAGCCCCAGCATTTT.

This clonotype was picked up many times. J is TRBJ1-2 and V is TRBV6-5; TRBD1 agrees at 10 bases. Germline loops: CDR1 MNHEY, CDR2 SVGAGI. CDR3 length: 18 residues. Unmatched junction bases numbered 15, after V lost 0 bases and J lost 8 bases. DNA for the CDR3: TGTGCCAGCAGTTACTCGACGACGACAGGGGGCGCGAAGGACGGCTACACCTTC. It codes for CASSYSTTTGGAKDGYTF.

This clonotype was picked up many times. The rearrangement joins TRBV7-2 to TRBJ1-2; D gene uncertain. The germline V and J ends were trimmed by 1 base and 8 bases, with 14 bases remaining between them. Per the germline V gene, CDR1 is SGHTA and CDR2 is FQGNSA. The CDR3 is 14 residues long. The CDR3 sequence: CASSLVQEGQGYTF. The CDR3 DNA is TGTGCCAGCAGCTTAGTCCAGGAGGGCCAGGGCTACACCTTC. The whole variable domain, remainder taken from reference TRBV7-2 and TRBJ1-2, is GAGVSQSPSNKVTEKGKDVELRCDPISGHTALYWYRQSLGQGLEFLIYFQGNSAPDKSGLPSDRFSAERTGGSVSTLTIQRTQQEDSAVYLCASSLVQEGQGYTFGSGTRLTVV.

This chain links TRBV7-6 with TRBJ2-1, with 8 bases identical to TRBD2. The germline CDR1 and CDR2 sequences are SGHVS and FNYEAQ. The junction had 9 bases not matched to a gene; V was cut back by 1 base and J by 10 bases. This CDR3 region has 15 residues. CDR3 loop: CASSLGPAGEEEQFF. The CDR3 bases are TGTGCCAGCAGCTTAGGCCCAGCGGGGGAGGAAGAGCAGTTCTTC.

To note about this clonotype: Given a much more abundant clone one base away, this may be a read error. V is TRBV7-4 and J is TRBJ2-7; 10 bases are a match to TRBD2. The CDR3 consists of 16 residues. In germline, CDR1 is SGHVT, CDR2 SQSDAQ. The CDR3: CASSATGTSVSYEEYF. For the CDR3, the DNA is TGTGCCAGCAGCGCAACCGGGACTAGCGTGAGCTACGAGGAGTACTTC.

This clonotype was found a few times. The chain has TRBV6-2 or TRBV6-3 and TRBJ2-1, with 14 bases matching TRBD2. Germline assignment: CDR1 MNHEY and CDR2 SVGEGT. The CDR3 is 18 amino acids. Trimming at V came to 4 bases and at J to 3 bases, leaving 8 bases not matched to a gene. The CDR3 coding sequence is TGTGCCAGCAGTTCGCGACTAGCGGGGGGGCCGGACTACAATGAGCAGTTCTTC. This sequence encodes CASSSRLAGGPDYNEQFF.

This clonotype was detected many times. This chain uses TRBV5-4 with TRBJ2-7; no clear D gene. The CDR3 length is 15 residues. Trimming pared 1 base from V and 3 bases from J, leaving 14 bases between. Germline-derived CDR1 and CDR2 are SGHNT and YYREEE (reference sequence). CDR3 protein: CASSLYRAANYEQYF. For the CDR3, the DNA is TGTGCCAGCAGCTTGTACCGGGCCGCGAACTACGAGCAGTACTTC.